The 13 T cell receptor beta chains below were found in one sample sequenced in a study of control samples from healthy donors and cancer patients (dated by TCRdb to 2020 to 2022). The receptor library was made with the immunoSEQ multiplex PCR assay. TCRdb limited this immuneACCESS table to in-frame rearrangements with V and J called. A share of clones is missing; checked studies link under half to unresolved V genes, and the rest is unexplained. Recorded for this sample are about 160,000 clones; less than 95% of them occurred a single time. The ten largest clonotypes hold around 15% of the sample. The sample comprised PBMCs. These receptors all come from a man between 60 and 70 years old with colorectal cancer.

The chain has TRBV27 and TRBJ2-2; perhaps TRBD1 as D (5 bases). CDR3 length equals 16 residues. Trimming pared 2 bases from V and 0 bases from J, leaving 10 bases between. Germline V gene sequence: CDR1 MNHEY, CDR2 SMNVEV (reference sequence). The CDR3 sequence: CASSLLLTANTGELFF. The CDR3 DNA sequence: TGTGCCAGCAGTTTACTATTGACAGCGAACACCGGGGAGCTGTTTTTT.

The chain combines TRBV5-1 with TRBJ2-5; D is possibly TRBD2 (6 bases). Germline V gives CDR1 SGHRS, CDR2 YFSETQ. The ends were cut back, 3 bases at V and 1 base at J, with 16 bases in the middle. The CDR3 contains 16 residues. The CDR3 nucleotides read TGCGCCAGCAGCTCACTCCTGGGCGGGGCCCAAGAGACCCAGTACTTC. This translates into CASSSLLGGAQETQYF.

The chain recombines TRBV5-1 with TRBJ1-1; D is perhaps TRBD1 (6 bases). CDR3 length equals 16 residues. Trimming removed 4 bases at V and 5 bases at J, with 21 bases between. Germline loops: CDR1 SGHRS, CDR2 YFSETQ. The CDR3 DNA follows: TGCGCCAGCAGCCCAGGGGCGGGCAGGGCGGTTACTGAAGCTTTCTTT. Amino acid sequence: CASSPGAGRAVTEAFF.

The chain has TRBV7-9 and TRBJ2-2; 7 nucleotides align to TRBD2. The CDR3 totals 14 residues. CDR1 SEHNR and CDR2 FQNEAQ come from the germline V gene (reference sequence). V shed 8 bases, J shed 0 bases, and the junction held 3 bases outside the gene matches. The CDR3 sequence: CASAGDSNTGELFF. The DNA for the CDR3 is TGTGCCAGCGCGGGAGATTCGAACACCGGGGAGCTGTTTTTT.

The rearrangement uses TRBV6-1 and TRBJ2-2; 8 bases align to TRBD1. J was trimmed by 5 bases and V by 2 bases; bases with no gene match: 4. The germline V gene encodes CDR1 MNHNS and CDR2 SASEGT. This CDR3 region has 15 residues. CDR3 sequence: CASSETGQATGELFF. Here the CDR3 DNA reads TGTGCCAGCAGTGAAACGGGACAGGCGACCGGGGAGCTGTTTTTT.

V usage is TRBV30 and J usage is TRBJ2-7, with 10 bases identical to TRBD1. V lost 5 bases and J lost 6; bases outside the gene matches: 4. The CDR3 is made up of 12 amino acids. The germline gives CDR1 GTSNPN, CDR2 SVGIG (reference sequence). The CDR3 loop reads CAWLTGGSEQYF. The CDR3 DNA sequence: TGTGCCTGGTTGACAGGGGGCAGCGAGCAGTACTTC.

This chain uses TRBV7-9 with TRBJ1-6; D is uncertain. In germline, CDR1 is SEHNR, CDR2 FQNEAQ (reference sequence). V was shortened by 0 bases and J by 7 bases, with 10 bases between the two germline ends. This CDR3 has 15 residues. The CDR3 DNA reads as TGTGCCAGCAGCTTAGCGTTTCGAGGGAATTCACCCCTCCACTTT. Amino acids: CASSLAFRGNSPLHF. Based on the CDR3 plus reference TRBV7-9 and TRBJ1-6, the full variable domain is DTGVSQNPRHKITKRGQNVTFRCDPISEHNRLYWYRQTLGQGPEFLTYFQNEAQLEKSRLLSDRFSAERPKGSFSTLEIQRTEQGDSAMYLCASSLAFRGNSPLHFGNGTRLTVT.

This clone was seen a few times. The rearrangement links TRBV7-6 to TRBJ1-6, with D perhaps TRBD1 (5 bases). The germline CDR1 and CDR2 sequences are SGHVS and FNYEAQ. The CDR3 runs 13 residues. V was shortened by 1 base and J by 11 bases, with 9 bases between the two germline ends. The CDR3 DNA sequence: TGTGCCAGCAGCTTAGGAGGGGCGGCACCCCTCCACTTT. It is translated as CASSLGGAAPLHF.

The genes are TRBV2 and TRBJ2-7, with 8 bases fitting TRBD1. This CDR3 is 14 amino acids long. Germline lookup yields CDR1 SNHLY and CDR2 FYNNEI. The junction had 7 bases not matched to a gene; V was cut back by 7 bases and J by 2 bases. The CDR3: CASTEGTGPYEQYF. In DNA form, the CDR3 reads TGTGCCAGCACCGAAGGGACAGGTCCCTACGAGCAGTACTTC.

The chain combines TRBV19 with TRBJ1-2; D not resolved. The length of the CDR3 is 11 residues. V was pared by 7 bases and J by 8 bases, with 11 bases between. Germline V CDR1 and CDR2: LNHDA, SQIVND (reference sequence). CDR3 coding DNA: TGTGCCAGTACGGCTGTTTGGGGCTACACCTTC. It codes for CASTAVWGYTF.

This clone was picked up one time. The CDR3 loop reads CASSSGTSGGLTYNEQFF. The CDR3 DNA reads as TGCGCCAGCAGCTCCGGGACTAGCGGGGGGTTGACCTACAATGAGCAGTTCTTC. The chain links TRBV5-1 to TRBJ2-1, with 15 bases lining up with TRBD2. J was trimmed by 2 bases and V by 3 bases; bases with no gene match: 6. This CDR3 is built from 18 residues. Germline V gene lookup returns CDR1 SGHRS and CDR2 YFSETQ.

This clone was counted only a few times. The rearrangement links TRBV21-1 to TRBJ2-7. TRBV21-1 represents a pseudogene. The CDR3 totals 13 residues. The CDR3 is CASSKEYPYEQYF. CDR3 coding DNA: TGTGCCAGCAGCAAAGAGTACCCATACGAGCAGTACTTC.

The chain recombines TRBV27 with TRBJ1-1, with 8 bases lining up with TRBD1. Trimming at V came to 8 bases and at J to 3 bases, leaving 2 bases not matched to a gene. The length of the CDR3 is 12 residues. Per germline, CDR1 MNHEY and CDR2 SMNVEV (reference sequence). CDR3 residues: CASRTGHTEAFF. In DNA form, the CDR3 reads TGTGCCAGCCGGACAGGGCACACTGAAGCTTTCTTT.